Shown below are 10 T cell receptor beta chains from a single sample sequenced in a study of blood T cells in healthy people across ages. A second PCR of roughly 7 to 11 cycles used a sample-barcoded 5' primer and a J-beta primer mix. TCRdb re-called the 5' RACE reads through MiXCR, storing one row per CDR3 protein. The sample has 1.5 million to 2 million distinct CDR3 sequences, 40% to 55% seen once. Sequencing input: blood. The receptors were gathered from a middle-aged woman in good health.

The chain employs TRBV9 and TRBJ2-1, with a tentative D call TRBD2 (5 bases). TRBJ2-7 matches the DNA end more closely, so the J call is doubtful. Germline V gene data show CDR1 as SGDLS and CDR2 as YYNGEE. CDR3 length equals 15 residues. The CDR3 DNA follows: TGTGCCAGCAGCGTATCCCAACTAGAGAGGAATGAGCAGTACTTC. It specifies CASSVSQLERNEQYF.

This sequence joins TRBV13 and TRBJ2-3, with D possibly matching TRBD1 (5 bases). V lost 1 base and J lost 7, with 15 bases in between. CDR1 and CDR2 (germline): PRHDT, FYEKMQ (reference sequence). The CDR3 loop spans 15 amino acids. CDR3 sequence: CASSLDRTNLNTQYF. CDR3 nucleotide sequence: TGTGCCAGCAGCTTAGACAGGACCAATTTGAATACGCAGTATTTT. Supplemented by reference TRBV13 and TRBJ2-3, the full variable domain reads AAGVIQSPRHLIKEKRETATLKCYPIPRHDTVYWYQQGPGQDPQFLISFYEKMQSDKGSIPDRFSAQQFSDYHSELNMSSLELGDSALYFCASSLDRTNLNTQYFGPGTRLTVL.

This clonotype was detected only a few times. The germline gene is not matched at one end of the junction; a read error may be the cause. The V call is TRBV7-7, the J call TRBJ2-3, with D possibly being TRBD1 (6 bases). The length of the CDR3 is 15 residues. Germline CDR1 is SSHAT and CDR2 is FNYEAQ (reference sequence). The CDR3 DNA is TGTGCTAGCAGCCCAAATGGACAGAGCACAGATACGCAGTATTTT. Protein sequence: CASSPNGQSTDTQYF. Filled out from reference TRBV7-7 and TRBJ2-3, the complete variable domain reads GAGVSQSPRYKVTKRGQDVTLRCDPISSHATLYWYQQALGQGPEFLTYFNYEAQPDKSGLPSDRFSAERPEGSISTLTIQRTEQRDSAMYRCASSPNGQSTDTQYFGPGTRLTVL.

The genes are TRBV7-2 and TRBJ2-5; D not certain. This CDR3 has 14 residues. CDR1 SGHTA and CDR2 FQGNSA come from the germline V gene. Trimming shortened V by 4 bases and J by 5 bases, and 14 bases separated the two germline ends. Here the CDR3 reads CASSYSPARETQYF. The DNA for the CDR3 is TGTGCCAGCAGCTATAGTCCGGCCCGGGAGACCCAGTACTTC.

This rearrangement joins TRBV7-3 to TRBJ2-7; 7 nucleotides agree with TRBD2. The V and J ends lost 0 bases and 7 bases, in that order; junction bases with no gene match: 18. The germline gives CDR1 SGHTA, CDR2 FQGTGA. This CDR3 has 18 amino acids. CDR3 in amino acids: CASSLTFIAGETYNEQYF. In nucleotides, the CDR3 is TGTGCCAGCAGCTTAACGTTTATTGCGGGGGAAACCTACAATGAGCAGTACTTC.

J is TRBJ2-7 and V is TRBV7-9; D is perhaps TRBD2 (6 bases). The germline V and J ends were trimmed by 5 bases and 0 bases, with 11 bases remaining between them. Germline V gene data show CDR1 as SEHNR and CDR2 as FQNEAQ (reference sequence). The CDR3 runs 14 residues. For the CDR3, the DNA is TGTGCCAGCAGCCCCGGAGGGGTCTCCTACGAGCAGTACTTC. Protein product: CASSPGGVSYEQYF.

The chain joins TRBV4-3 to TRBJ1-2, with a weak D call TRBD1 (5 bases). V shed 5 bases and J shed 4 bases, with 14 bases lying between them. The CDR3 extends over 14 amino acids. Germline assignment: CDR1 LGHNA and CDR2 YSLEER. CDR3 sequence reads: CASSEAGDSYGYTF. The CDR3 DNA sequence: TGCGCCAGCAGCGAAGCGGGGGATTCCTATGGCTACACCTTC.

This clonotype was observed at least ten times. V and J are TRBV12-3 or TRBV12-4 and TRBJ2-1; D could derive from TRBD1 or TRBD2 (5 bases each). The CDR3 length is 15 residues. V lost 7 bases to trimming and J lost 7 bases, with 20 bases between them. The CDR3 sequence is CASTLRGEGQNEQFF. DNA of the CDR3: TGTGCCAGCACCCTAAGGGGCGAGGGTCAAAATGAGCAGTTCTTC.

The rearrangement joins TRBV6-2 or TRBV6-3 to TRBJ2-7; D may be TRBD1 (5 bases). The CDR3 is 16 residues long. Germline CDR1 is MNHEY and CDR2 is SVGEGT. V shed 5 bases and J shed 0 bases, with 17 bases lying between them. The DNA for the CDR3 is TGTGCCAGCAGTCGGACGTGGGGCGGTCGCTCCTACGAGCAGTACTTC. It codes for CASSRTWGGRSYEQYF.

This clonotype was observed a handful of times. The V call is TRBV7-2, the J call TRBJ1-5; D is uncertain. Germline values: CDR1 SGHTA, CDR2 FQGNSA. There are 14 residues in the CDR3. V lost 3 bases and J lost 3, with 9 bases in between. CDR3 nucleotides: TGTGCCAGCAGCTTGGACGGAAACAATCAGCCCCAGCATTTT. It yields the protein CASSLDGNNQPQHF.